This T cell receptor beta chain was captured in a study of cytomegalovirus exposure and HLA in healthy donors. Study results and caveats: Immune exposure information available was restricted to CMV serostatus. HLA restriction was apparent for most CMV-associated TCR beta chains in a later analysis. Differences between HLA loci emerged in a later analysis of TCR association rates, with DRB1 most and HLA-C fewest.

Healthy bone marrow donors supplied every sample. Trimming took off 6 bases at V and 0 bases at J, with 8 bases between the two ends. Germline values: CDR1 MDHEN, CDR2 SYDVKM. This CDR3 spans 14 amino acids. As for this clone: Its antigen remains unknown.

PCR employed 60 Vbeta and 13 Jbeta primers. Produced via immunoSEQ multiplex PCR; TCRdb's table is partial and in-frame only. The table records about 140,000 clones, about 80% of them present only once. The sequence came from a man aged 35-49 years in good health and CMV-seronegative. The specimen was PBMCs. The chain has TRBV28 and TRBJ2-2, with a possible D match to TRBD1 (5 bases). DNA for the CDR3: TGTGCCAGCAGCTTCAGGGCGAACACCGGGGAGCTGTTTTTT. Translation: CASSFRANTGELFF.